The 18 T cell receptor beta chains presented below share a single source sample, sequenced in a study of blood T cell repertoires in COVID-19. Sequencing used immunoSEQ multiplex PCR; TCRdb keeps in-frame clones, though not all of them. This sample has 65,000 to 80,000 clones, with about 90% found just once. The specimen sequenced was peripheral blood. Receptor source: a human donor in a cohort sampled during active COVID-19.

This chain joins TRBV9 and TRBJ1-4; D call uncertain. V shed 4 bases and J shed 2 bases, with 9 bases lying between them. This CDR3 comprises 14 residues. Germline lookup yields CDR1 SGDLS and CDR2 YYNGEE. DNA of the CDR3: TGTGCCAGCAGCCCTCGGTGGACTAATGAAAAACTGTTTTTT. This gives the protein CASSPRWTNEKLFF.

This sequence joins TRBV6-6 and TRBJ1-2, with a tentative D call TRBD1 (6 bases). Trimming cost V 4 bases and J 1 base, with 13 bases left between them. CDR3 length: 15 residues. In germline, CDR1 is MNHNY, CDR2 SVGAGI (reference sequence). As DNA, the CDR3 is TGTGCCAGCAGTTGGACGACAGGAGATAACTATGGCTACACCTTC. Its protein product is CASSWTTGDNYGYTF.

The gene calls are TRBV5-1 and TRBJ1-6, with 8 bases that match TRBD1. This CDR3 is built from 15 residues. V lost 0 bases and J lost 11; bases outside the gene matches: 7. From germline, CDR1 is SGHRS and CDR2 YFSETQ. DNA for the CDR3: TGCGCCAGCAGCTTGGGTGGACAGGGTGGGACACCCCTCCACTTT. Translation: CASSLGGQGGTPLHF.

This clone was counted a single time. The J gene is TRBJ2-7, the V gene TRBV30; D possibly uses TRBD1 or TRBD2 (5 bases each). V was trimmed by 7 bases and J by 0 bases, leaving 10 bases between them. Germline loops: CDR1 GTSNPN, CDR2 SVGIG (reference sequence). CDR3 length: 12 amino acids. The CDR3 region has the DNA TGTGCCTCGGGGCGTAGCTCCTACGAGCAGTACTTC. Translation gives CASGRSSYEQYF.

This chain links TRBV10-3 with TRBJ1-2; possibly TRBD1 for D (5 bases). The V end was cut by 3 bases, the J end by 8 bases, with 13 bases between. The CDR3 contains 13 residues. Germline V lookup: CDR1 ENHRY, CDR2 SYGVKD. CDR3 residues: CAISDGATLGYTF. The CDR3 nucleotides are TGTGCCATCAGTGATGGGGCCACACTCGGCTACACCTTC.

This clone was detected only once. The gene calls are TRBV25-1 and TRBJ2-2; TRBD2 aligns across 9 bases. V lost 4 bases and J lost 3; bases outside the gene matches: 3. This CDR3 region has 15 residues. Germline-derived CDR1 and CDR2 are MGHDK and SYGVNS. CDR3 loop: CASSGGLAYTGELFF. The CDR3 region has the DNA TGTGCCAGCAGTGGCGGACTAGCGTACACCGGGGAGCTGTTTTTT.

The rearrangement joins TRBV11-2 to TRBJ1-1; 7 nucleotides align to TRBD1. The CDR3 totals 15 residues. CDR1 and CDR2 from the germline V gene are SGHAT and FQNNGV. Unmatched junction bases numbered 4, after V lost 0 bases and J lost 3 bases. The CDR3, as DNA: TGTGCCAGCAGCTTAGATCAGGGGGGATACACTGAAGCTTTCTTT. It encodes CASSLDQGGYTEAFF.

This chain joins TRBV5-6 and TRBJ1-5; 8 bases map to TRBD1. CDR3 length equals 15 residues. J was trimmed by 2 bases and V by 1 base; bases with no gene match: 2. The germline CDR1 and CDR2 sequences are SGHDT and YYEEEE. Here the CDR3 reads CASSLMGQGNQPQHF. Written as DNA, the CDR3 is TGTGCCAGCAGCTTGATGGGACAGGGCAATCAGCCCCAGCATTTT. Full variable domain (outside the CDR3, taken from reference TRBV5-6 and TRBJ1-5): DAGVTQSPTHLIKTRGQQVTLRCSPKSGHDTVSWYQQALGQGPQFIFQYYEEEERQRGNFPDRFSGHQFPNYSSELNVNALLLGDSALYLCASSLMGQGNQPQHFGDGTRLSIL.

This clone was recorded once. The chain carries TRBV5-4 and TRBJ1-2; unclear D gene. The CDR3 has 13 amino acids. Deletions cut 2 bases from V and 0 bases from J, with 5 bases between. Germline V gene data show CDR1 as SGHNT and CDR2 as YYREEE (reference sequence). CDR3 nucleotides: TGTGCCAGCAGCTTACCGGCTAACTATGGCTACACCTTC. This translates into CASSLPANYGYTF.

The chain is built from TRBV6-5 and TRBJ2-5; 9 nucleotides agree with TRBD1. The CDR3 contains 15 residues. In germline, CDR1 is MNHEY, CDR2 SVGAGI. V gave up 5 bases and J gave up 5 bases; unmatched junction bases: 9. The CDR3 region has the DNA TGTGCCAGCAGTCCCGGGACAGGGAGGATGGAGACCCAGTACTTC. Its protein is CASSPGTGRMETQYF.

The chain links TRBV29-1 to TRBJ2-7; 7 nucleotides line up with TRBD1. V shed 6 bases and J 3 bases; nucleotides not matched to a gene: 8. CDR1 is SQVTM, CDR2 ANQGSEA, per germline. The CDR3 runs 13 residues. The CDR3 reads CSVDREGGYEQYF. The CDR3 DNA sequence: TGCAGCGTCGACAGGGAAGGAGGCTACGAGCAGTACTTC.

The chain couples TRBV19 to TRBJ2-3, with 8 bases aligning to TRBD2. Germline CDR1 is LNHDA and CDR2 is SQIVND (reference sequence). This CDR3 is 13 amino acids long. V trimming: 7 bases; J trimming: 4 bases; junction bases outside the gene matches: 4. CDR3 loop: CASTSGGSDTQYF. DNA for the CDR3: TGTGCCAGTACCAGCGGGGGTTCAGATACGCAGTATTTT.

The chain joins TRBV3-1 (or the pseudogene TRBV3-2) to TRBJ1-2, with a tentative D call TRBD1 (6 bases). This CDR3 has 15 amino acids. The germline CDR1 and CDR2 sequences are LGHDT and YNNKEL (reference sequence). V lost 6 bases and J 0 bases, leaving 14 bases between the germline ends. CDR3 nucleotide sequence: TGTGCCAGCAGTGGGACACCGACACCTAACTATGGCTACACCTTC. Its translation is CASSGTPTPNYGYTF.

J is TRBJ1-5 and V is TRBV27; D is uncertain. From germline, CDR1 is MNHEY and CDR2 SMNVEV (reference sequence). The germline V and J ends were trimmed by 7 bases and 11 bases, with 18 bases remaining between them. CDR3 size: 13 residues. The CDR3 sequence: CASKPGGSGAQHF. In DNA form, the CDR3 reads TGTGCCAGCAAACCAGGCGGCTCCGGGGCCCAGCATTTT.

The gene calls are TRBV11-1 and TRBJ1-5; D gene unclear. Germline V gives CDR1 SGHAT, CDR2 FQDESV (reference sequence). The CDR3 sequence is 13 residues long. Trimming left V 1 base short and J 5 bases short, with 6 bases between. This CDR3 is CASSLGGDQPQHF. CDR3 sequence (DNA): TGTGCCAGCAGCTTAGGGGGAGATCAGCCCCAGCATTTT.

The rearrangement uses TRBV11-2 and TRBJ1-2, with a tentative D call TRBD1 (5 bases). The CDR3 consists of 15 residues. The ends were cut back, 5 bases at V and 4 bases at J, with 17 bases in the middle. Per germline, CDR1 SGHAT and CDR2 FQNNGV. CDR3 sequence reads: CASSARDSAVYGYTF. In DNA, the CDR3 is TGTGCCAGCAGCGCCCGGGACTCCGCTGTCTATGGCTACACCTTC.

Only a few counts were recorded for this clone. The V gene is TRBV15, the J gene TRBJ2-2, with TRBD2 as a possible D gene (6 bases). The CDR3 extends over 15 amino acids. Germline V lookup: CDR1 LNHNV, CDR2 YYDKDF (reference sequence). V was pared by 1 base and J by 3 bases, with 9 bases between. Here the CDR3 DNA reads TGTGCCACCAGCAGAGGGGAGGCGGACACCGGGGAGCTGTTTTTT. It specifies CATSRGEADTGELFF. Full variable domain (rest looked up from reference TRBV15 and TRBJ2-2): DAMVIQNPRYQVTQFGKPVTLSCSQTLNHNVMYWYQQKSSQAPKLLFHYYDKDFNNEADTPDNFQSRRPNTSFCFLDIRSPGLGDTAMYLCATSRGEADTGELFFGEGSRLTVL.

The genes are TRBV23-1 and TRBJ1-5, with D perhaps matching TRBD1 (6 bases). TRBV23-1 carries the ORF label, with uncertain function. The CDR3 is 15 amino acids. Trimming removed 10 bases from V and 2 bases from J, with 18 bases in between. The CDR3 DNA follows: TGCGCCATCCCGAAAACAGGGTTGCGCAATCAGCCCCAGCATTTT. Amino acid sequence: CAIPKTGLRNQPQHF.